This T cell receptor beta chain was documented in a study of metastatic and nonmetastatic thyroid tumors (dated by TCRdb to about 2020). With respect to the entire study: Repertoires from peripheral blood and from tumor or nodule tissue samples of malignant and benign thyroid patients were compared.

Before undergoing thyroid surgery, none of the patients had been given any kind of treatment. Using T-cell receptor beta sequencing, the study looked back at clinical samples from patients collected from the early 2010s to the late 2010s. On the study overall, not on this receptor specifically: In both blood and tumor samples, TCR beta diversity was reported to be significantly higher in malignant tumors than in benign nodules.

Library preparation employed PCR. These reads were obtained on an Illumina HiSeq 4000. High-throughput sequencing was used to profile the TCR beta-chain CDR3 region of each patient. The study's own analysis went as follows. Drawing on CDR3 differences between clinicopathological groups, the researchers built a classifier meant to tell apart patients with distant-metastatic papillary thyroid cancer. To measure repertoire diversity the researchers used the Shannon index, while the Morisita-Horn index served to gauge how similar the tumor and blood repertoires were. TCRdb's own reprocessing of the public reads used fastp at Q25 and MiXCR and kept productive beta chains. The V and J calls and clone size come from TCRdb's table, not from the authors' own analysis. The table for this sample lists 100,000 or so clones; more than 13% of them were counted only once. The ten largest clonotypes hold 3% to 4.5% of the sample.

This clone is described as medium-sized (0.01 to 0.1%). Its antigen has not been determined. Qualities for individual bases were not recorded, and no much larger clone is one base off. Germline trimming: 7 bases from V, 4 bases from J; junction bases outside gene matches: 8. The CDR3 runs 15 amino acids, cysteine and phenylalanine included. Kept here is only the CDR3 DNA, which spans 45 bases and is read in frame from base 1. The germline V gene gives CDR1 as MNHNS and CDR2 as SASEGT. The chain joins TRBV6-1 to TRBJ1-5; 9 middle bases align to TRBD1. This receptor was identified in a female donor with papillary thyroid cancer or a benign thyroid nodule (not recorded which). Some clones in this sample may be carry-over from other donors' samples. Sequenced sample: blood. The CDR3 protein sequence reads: CASTRDRVANQPQHF. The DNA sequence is TGTGCCAGCACGCGGGACAGGGTAGCTAATCAGCCCCAGCATTTT.